This TCR beta chain was recorded in a study of blood T cell repertoires in COVID-19. Study in general: From T cells, B-cell-depleted T cells, or PBMCs came the material, which was cDNA or gDNA.

TCRdb's copy holds only in-frame clones and misses some; the assay was immunoSEQ multiplex PCR. Of 110,000 to 150,000 clones detected, roughly 85% appear once; the ten largest clones hold roughly 4%. The participants were between roughly 18 and 100 years old and came from 24 US areas. Each participant's cohort was designated according to participant-reported clinical history. Germline CDR1 MNHNY, CDR2 SVGAGI (reference sequence). The CDR3 has 14 residues. Deletions cut 5 bases from V and 5 bases from J, with 16 bases between. The chain links TRBV6-6 to TRBJ2-7; a weak D match, TRBD1 (6 bases). The origin of this receptor is a man between 50 and 59 years old who had recovered from COVID-19. The sequenced material came from PBMCs or T cells enriched from blood (not recorded which). The CDR3 spells CASSRYRERNEQYF. The CDR3 coding sequence is TGTGCCAGCAGTCGATACAGGGAGAGGAACGAGCAGTACTTC.